The rows below give T cell receptor beta chains drawn from one sample of a study of cytomegalovirus exposure and HLA in healthy donors. Only in-frame clones appear in the TCRdb table, and some are missing; sequencing was by immunoSEQ multiplex PCR. The table lists 170,000 or so clones, around four fifths of them singletons. The sample was PBMCs. The source is a man aged 18 to 29 in good health and CMV-seronegative. CDR3s include the opening cysteine and the closing phenylalanine or tryptophan. D genes are given only for firm matches. Size is omitted from some rows. Given values are once, few, many or a class for expanded clones.

d_gene | j_gene | abundance | v_gene | CDR3nt | CDR3aa
TRBD1 | TRBJ2-7 | - | TRBV7-2 | TGTGCCAGCAGCCCCGGGACAGGGGTCCCCTACGAGCAGTACTTC | CASSPGTGVPYEQYF
- | TRBJ1-1 | - | TRBV6-5 | TGTGCCAGCACCCTCCTTCGGAGTACTGAAGCTTTCTTT | CASTLLRSTEAFF
TRBD2 | TRBJ2-7 | - | TRBV28 | TGTGCCAGCGGGAGGGGCTACGAGCAGTACTTC | CASGRGYEQYF
TRBD2 | TRBJ2-1 | - | TRBV2 | TGTGCCAGCAGTCGGGAGCGGGAGGTTTACAATGAGCAGTTCTTC | CASSREREVYNEQFF
- | TRBJ1-2 | once | TRBV5-1 | TGCGCCAGCAGCTTGGCAGGTCGGCTCTATGGCTACACCTTC | CASSLAGRLYGYTF
- | TRBJ2-1 | - | TRBV13 | TGTGCCAGCAGCCCCCCCGGGGGTGGTGAGCAGTTCTTC | CASSPPGGGEQFF
- | TRBJ1-6 | - | TRBV9 | TGTGCCAGCAGCGTAGGGGCCGCCAATAATTCACCCCTCCACTTT | CASSVGAANNSPLHF
TRBD1 | TRBJ2-7 | - | TRBV11-1 | TGTGCCAGCAGCGGGGGTAGCCGGGACAGATACGAGCAGTACTTC | CASSGGSRDRYEQYF
- | TRBJ2-5 | - | TRBV5-1 | TGCGCCAGCAGCGGGGGGACGGTGGGGGAGACCCAGTACTTC | CASSGGTVGETQYF
- | TRBJ2-7 | once | TRBV30 | TGTGCCTGGAGTGTACAGCCCTACGAGCAGTACTTC | CAWSVQPYEQYF
- | TRBJ1-2 | - | TRBV13 | TGTGCCAGCCGCCGGGGGTTTCGGGCCGGATACTATGGCTACACCTTC | CASRRGFRAGYYGYTF
TRBD1 | TRBJ2-5 | - | TRBV4-1 | TGCGCCAGCAGCCAAGGCGACAGGGAAGAGACCCAGTACTTC | CASSQGDREETQYF
TRBD1 | TRBJ2-7 | - | TRBV6-5 | TGTGCCAGCAGACGGACAGGAGTGCAGTACTTC | CASRRTGVQYF
- | TRBJ1-6 | - | TRBV2 | TGTGCCAGCGGGGGAGGGGTGGGCAATTCACCCCTCCACTTT | CASGGGVGNSPLHF
TRBD1 | TRBJ2-1 | once | TRBV5-4 | TGTGCCAGCAGCACCGACAGGGGTTCCTACAATGAGCAGTTCTTC | CASSTDRGSYNEQFF
- | TRBJ2-3 | - | TRBV5-6 | TGTGCCAGCAGCTTGGAGCTGGGCGGCACAGATACGCAGTATTTT | CASSLELGGTDTQYF
- | TRBJ1-4 | - | TRBV7-2 | TGTGCCAGCAGCTTAGTTTTCGGGGAGGGATATGAAAAACTGTTTTTT | CASSLVFGEGYEKLFF
TRBD2 | TRBJ2-7 | - | TRBV27 | TGTGCCAGCAGTCGTGGACTAGCGGGGGACCCCTACGAGCAGTACTTC | CASSRGLAGDPYEQYF
TRBD1 | TRBJ1-1 | - | TRBV7-3 | TGTGCCAGCGGGACAGGGGGGAACACTGAAGCTTTCTTT | CASGTGGNTEAFF
- | TRBJ1-1 | - | TRBV7-7 | TGTGCCAGCAGCCCCGGACTGGGTGGAGGAGCTTTCTTT | CASSPGLGGGAFF
TRBD2 | TRBJ2-7 | - | TRBV7-9 | TGTGCCAGCAGCTTATACGGGGGGAGCCTCTACGAGCAGTACTTC | CASSLYGGSLYEQYF
- | TRBJ2-7 | - | TRBV18 | TGTGCCAGCTCACCGGCCGGAGCCCTACCCTACGAGCAGTACTTC | CASSPAGALPYEQYF
- | TRBJ1-5 | once | TRBV6-1 | TGTGCCAGCAGTGAAGGTAGTTGGACATTCGATCAGCCCCAGCATTTT | CASSEGSWTFDQPQHF
- | TRBJ2-3 | - | TRBV5-1 | TGCGCCAGCAAGGCCAGCGGACCTAGCACAGATACGCAGTATTTT | CASKASGPSTDTQYF
- | TRBJ1-5 | - | TRBV18 | TGTGCCAGCTCACCGCCCGGTATGTCTCAGCCCCAGCATTTT | CASSPPGMSQPQHF
- | TRBJ2-2 | - | TRBV5-4 | TGTGCCAGCAGCTTACCAGGTTACACCGGGGAGCTGTTTTTT | CASSLPGYTGELFF
TRBD1 | TRBJ2-7 | - | TRBV7-3 | TGTGCCAGCAGCGAGAGACAGGGGGCCGGTGTGCACGAGCAGTACTTC | CASSERQGAGVHEQYF
TRBD1 | TRBJ2-7 | once | TRBV28 | TGTGCCAGCAATACCGTGACAGGGGACTACGAGCAGTACTTC | CASNTVTGDYEQYF
- | TRBJ2-2 | - | TRBV18 | TGTGCCAGCTCACCACTTACATATGGAGTGAACACCGGGGAGCTGTTTTTT | CASSPLTYGVNTGELFF
- | TRBJ2-7 | once | TRBV5-4 | TGTGCCAGCAGCTTGGACACAGGGCACGAGCAGTACTTC | CASSLDTGHEQYF
TRBD1 | TRBJ1-2 | - | TRBV19 | TGTGCCGGGTCGACAGGGAATCTGGGTAATGGCTACACCTTC | CAGSTGNLGNGYTF
TRBD1 | TRBJ2-7 | - | TRBV27 | TGTGCCAGCAGGCACCCCCGGGACAGGGAGGGCTACGAGCAGTACTTC | CASRHPRDREGYEQYF
- | TRBJ1-2 | - | TRBV5-4 | TGTGCCAGCAGTGCGGTTCCTCACTATGGCTACACCTTC | CASSAVPHYGYTF
TRBD1 | TRBJ2-1 | - | TRBV7-9 | TGTGCCAGCAGCTCCACAGGGGGCTGGGAGGAGCAGTTCTTC | CASSSTGGWEEQFF
- | TRBJ1-4 | - | TRBV4-2 | TGTGCCAGCAGCCAAGAGGGAGCCCCAGAAAAACTGTTTTTT | CASSQEGAPEKLFF
TRBD2 | TRBJ2-7 | - | TRBV4-1 | TGCGCCAGCAGCCAATGGGTGGGAGGGAGCCTCTCCTACGAGCAGTACTTC | CASSQWVGGSLSYEQYF
- | TRBJ1-4 | - | TRBV4-1 | TGCGCCAGCAGCCAAGATATCGGGGTCCTTGCGGCTAATGAAAAACTGTTTTTT | CASSQDIGVLAANEKLFF
- | TRBJ1-5 | - | TRBV30 | TGTGCCTGGAGGGCTGGAGGGAATCAGCCCCAGCATTTT | CAWRAGGNQPQHF
- | TRBJ1-4 | - | TRBV28 | TGTGCCAGCAGTTCCTTGGGAGGGGCCCCTAATGAAAAACTGTTTTTT | CASSSLGGAPNEKLFF
TRBD2 | TRBJ2-1 | - | TRBV5-1 | TGCGCCAGCAGCTCACTCATAGCGGGAGGGAGGAATGAGCAGTTCTTC | CASSSLIAGGRNEQFF
TRBD2 | TRBJ2-7 | few | TRBV6-1 | TGTGCCAGCGGGGGGCTAGCGGGAGAAGTCTACGAGCAGTACTTC | CASGGLAGEVYEQYF
TRBD1 | TRBJ1-1 | - | TRBV5-4 | TGTGCCAGCAGCTCCAGTACCCGTTCGACAGGGAGTGAAGCTTTCTTT | CASSSSTRSTGSEAFF